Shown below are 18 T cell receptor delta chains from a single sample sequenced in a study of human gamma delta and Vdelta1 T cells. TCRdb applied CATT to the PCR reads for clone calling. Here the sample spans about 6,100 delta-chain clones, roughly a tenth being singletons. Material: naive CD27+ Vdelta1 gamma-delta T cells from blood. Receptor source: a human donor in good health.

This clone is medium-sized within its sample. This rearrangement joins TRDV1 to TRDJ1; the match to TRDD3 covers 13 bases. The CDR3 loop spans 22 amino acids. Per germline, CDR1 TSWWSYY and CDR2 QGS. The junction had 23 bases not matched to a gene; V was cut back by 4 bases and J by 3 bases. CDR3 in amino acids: CALGGGPRTNWGIRTNADKLIF. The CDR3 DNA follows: TGTGCTCTTGGGGGCGGCCCCCGGACCAACTGGGGGATACGCACAAATGCCGATAAACTCATCTTT.

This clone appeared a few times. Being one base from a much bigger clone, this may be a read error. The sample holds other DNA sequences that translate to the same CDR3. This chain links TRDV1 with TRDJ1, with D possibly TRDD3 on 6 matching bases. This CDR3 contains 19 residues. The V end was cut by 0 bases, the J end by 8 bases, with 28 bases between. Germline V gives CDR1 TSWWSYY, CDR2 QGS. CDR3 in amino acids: CALGELRKLRCTGNEKLIF. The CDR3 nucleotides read TGTGCTCTTGGGGAACTACGTAAGCTAAGATGTACTGGGAACGAAAAACTCATCTTT.

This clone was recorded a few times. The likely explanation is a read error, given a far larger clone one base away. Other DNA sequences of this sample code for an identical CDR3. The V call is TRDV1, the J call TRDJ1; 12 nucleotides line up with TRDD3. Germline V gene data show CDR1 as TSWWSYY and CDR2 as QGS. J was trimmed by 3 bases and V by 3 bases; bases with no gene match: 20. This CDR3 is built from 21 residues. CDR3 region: CALGEHPRGVFWGIRADKLIF. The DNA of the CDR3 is TGTGCTCTTGGGGAGCACCCGCGGGGAGTGTTCTGGGGGATACGTGCCGATAAACTCATCTTT.

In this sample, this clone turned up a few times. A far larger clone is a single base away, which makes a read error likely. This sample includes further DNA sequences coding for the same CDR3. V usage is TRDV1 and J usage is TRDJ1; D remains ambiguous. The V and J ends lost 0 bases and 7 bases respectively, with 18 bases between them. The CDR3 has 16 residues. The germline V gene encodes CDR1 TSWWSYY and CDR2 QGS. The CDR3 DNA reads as TGTGCTCTTGGGGAACTTTCCCGGCTGAGGCCGATTAAACTCATCTTT. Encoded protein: CALGELSRLRPIKLIF.

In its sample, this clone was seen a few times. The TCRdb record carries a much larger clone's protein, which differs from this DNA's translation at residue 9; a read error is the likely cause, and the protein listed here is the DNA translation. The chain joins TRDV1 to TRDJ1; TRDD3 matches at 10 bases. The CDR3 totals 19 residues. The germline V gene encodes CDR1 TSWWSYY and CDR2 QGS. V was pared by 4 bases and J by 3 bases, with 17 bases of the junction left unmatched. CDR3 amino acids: CALGGGHLSTGGSSDKLIF. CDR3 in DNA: TGTGCTCTTGGGGGTGGGCACCTATCCACTGGGGGATCCTCCGATAAACTCATCTTT.

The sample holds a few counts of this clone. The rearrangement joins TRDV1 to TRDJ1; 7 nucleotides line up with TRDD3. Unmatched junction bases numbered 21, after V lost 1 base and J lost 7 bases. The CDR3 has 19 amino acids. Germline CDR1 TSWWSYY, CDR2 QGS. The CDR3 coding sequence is TGTGCTCTTGGGGAACACCCCCACTGCCTGGGGATAACCTATGGTAAACTCATCTTT. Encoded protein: CALGEHPHCLGITYGKLIF.

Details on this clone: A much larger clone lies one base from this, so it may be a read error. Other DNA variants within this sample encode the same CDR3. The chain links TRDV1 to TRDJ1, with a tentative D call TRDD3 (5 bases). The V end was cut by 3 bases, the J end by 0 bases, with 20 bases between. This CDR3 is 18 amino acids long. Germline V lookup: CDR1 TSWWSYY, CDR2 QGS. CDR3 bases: TGTGCTCTTGGGGACCGTACTGGTGGTCGAAGATACACCGATAAACTCATCTTT. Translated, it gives CALGDRTGGRRYTDKLIF.

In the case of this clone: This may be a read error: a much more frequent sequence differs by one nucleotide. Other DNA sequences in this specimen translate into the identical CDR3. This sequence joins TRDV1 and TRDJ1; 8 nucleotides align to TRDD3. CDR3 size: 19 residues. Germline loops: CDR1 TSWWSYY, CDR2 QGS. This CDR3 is CALGELNKRVLGATDKLIF. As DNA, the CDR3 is TGCGCTCTTGGGGAACTCAACAAAAGGGTACTGGGGGCCACCGATAAACTCATCTTT.

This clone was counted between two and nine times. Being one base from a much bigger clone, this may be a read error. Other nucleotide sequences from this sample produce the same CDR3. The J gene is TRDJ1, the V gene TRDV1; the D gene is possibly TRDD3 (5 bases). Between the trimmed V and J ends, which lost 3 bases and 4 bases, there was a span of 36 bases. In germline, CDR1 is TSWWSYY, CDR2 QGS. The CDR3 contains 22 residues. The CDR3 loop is CALGDLSPKPRRYITAGDKLIF. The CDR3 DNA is TGTGCTCTTGGGGACCTATCGCCTAAACCCCGGCGATACATTACCGCTGGCGATAAACTCATCTTT.

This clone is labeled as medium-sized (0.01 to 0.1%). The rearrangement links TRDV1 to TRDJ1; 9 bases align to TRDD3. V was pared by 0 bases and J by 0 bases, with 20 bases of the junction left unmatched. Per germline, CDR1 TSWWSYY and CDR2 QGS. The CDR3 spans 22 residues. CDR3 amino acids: CALGELRRSSRGYGTNTDKLIF. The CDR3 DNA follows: TGTGCTCTTGGGGAACTAAGACGTTCTTCTCGGGGATACGGAACCAACACCGATAAACTCATCTTT.

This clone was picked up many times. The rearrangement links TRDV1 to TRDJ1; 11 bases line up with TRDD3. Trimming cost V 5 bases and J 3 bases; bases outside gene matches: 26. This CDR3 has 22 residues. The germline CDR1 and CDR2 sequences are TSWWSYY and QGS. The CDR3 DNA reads TGTGCTCTTGGGAATTACTTCCTACGCCGCCCTGGGGGATACAGGGTCGCCGATAAACTCATCTTT. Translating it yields CALGNYFLRRPGGYRVADKLIF.

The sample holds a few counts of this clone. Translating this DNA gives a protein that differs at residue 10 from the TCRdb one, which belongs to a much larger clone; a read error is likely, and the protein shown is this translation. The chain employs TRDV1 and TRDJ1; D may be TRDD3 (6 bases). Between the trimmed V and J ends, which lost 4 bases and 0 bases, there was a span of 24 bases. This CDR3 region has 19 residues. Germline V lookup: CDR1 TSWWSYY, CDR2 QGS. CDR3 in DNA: TGTGCTCTTGGGGGACTTCGGTACTGGGAGAAAGGGTACACCGATAAACTCATCTTT. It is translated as CALGGLRYWEKGYTDKLIF.

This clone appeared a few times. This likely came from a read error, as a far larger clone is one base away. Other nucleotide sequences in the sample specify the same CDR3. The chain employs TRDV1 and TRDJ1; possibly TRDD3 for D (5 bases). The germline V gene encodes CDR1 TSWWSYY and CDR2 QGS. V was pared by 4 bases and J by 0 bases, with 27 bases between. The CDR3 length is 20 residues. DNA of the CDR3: TGTGCTCTTGGGGGAGGGTACCGGCTATGGAGGGGGTCGTACACCGATAAACTCATCTTT. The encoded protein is CALGGGYRLWRGSYTDKLIF.

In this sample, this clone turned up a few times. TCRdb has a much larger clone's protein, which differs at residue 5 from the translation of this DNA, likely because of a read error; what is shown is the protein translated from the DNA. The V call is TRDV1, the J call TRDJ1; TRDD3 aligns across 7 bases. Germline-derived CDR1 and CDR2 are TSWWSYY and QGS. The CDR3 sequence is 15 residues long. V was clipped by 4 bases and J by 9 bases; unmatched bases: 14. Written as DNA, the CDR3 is TGTGCTCTTGGGGGACTCAAACTAAGGCTGGGGGAACTCATCTTT. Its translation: CALGGLKLRLGELIF.

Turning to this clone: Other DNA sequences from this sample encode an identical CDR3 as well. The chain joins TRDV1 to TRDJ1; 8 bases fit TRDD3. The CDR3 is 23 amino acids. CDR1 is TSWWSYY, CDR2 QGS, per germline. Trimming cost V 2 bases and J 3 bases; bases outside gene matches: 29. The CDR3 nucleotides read TGTGCTCTTGGGGAAGGCGGTGCGAGGGCCTTCTTACTCTGGGGGAGAGGTTCCGATAAACTCATCTTT. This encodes CALGEGGARAFLLWGRGSDKLIF.

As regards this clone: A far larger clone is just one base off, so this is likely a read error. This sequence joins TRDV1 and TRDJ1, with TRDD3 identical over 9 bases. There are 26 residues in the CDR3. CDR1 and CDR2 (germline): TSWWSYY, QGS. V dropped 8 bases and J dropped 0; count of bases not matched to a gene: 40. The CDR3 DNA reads TGTGCTCTTTACCAAGCACGGAGCGCGCAAGGAGCGGTGGGGGGATACTGGAGGCCGTACACCGATAAACTCATCTTT. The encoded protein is CALYQARSAQGAVGGYWRPYTDKLIF.

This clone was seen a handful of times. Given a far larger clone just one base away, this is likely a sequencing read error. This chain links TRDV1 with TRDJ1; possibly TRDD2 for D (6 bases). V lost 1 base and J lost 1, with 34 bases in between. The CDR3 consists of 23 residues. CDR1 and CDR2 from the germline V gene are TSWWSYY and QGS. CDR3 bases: TGTGCTCTTGGGGAACAGAAAGGACCTTCCCGGTACCGGGGACGTAGGGGCACCGATAAACTCATCTTT. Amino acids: CALGEQKGPSRYRGRRGTDKLIF.

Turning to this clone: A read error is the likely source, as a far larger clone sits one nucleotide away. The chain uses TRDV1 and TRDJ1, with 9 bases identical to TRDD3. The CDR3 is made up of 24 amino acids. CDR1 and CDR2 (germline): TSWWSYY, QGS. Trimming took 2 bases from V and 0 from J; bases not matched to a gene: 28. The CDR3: CALGEVHGDFLKNWGTEYTDKLIF. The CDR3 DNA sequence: TGTGCTCTTGGGGAAGTCCACGGCGACTTCCTTAAGAACTGGGGGACCGAGTACACCGATAAACTCATCTTT.